Below, 2 T cell receptor beta chains from the same sample are listed, as sequenced in a study of blood T cell repertoires in COVID-19. Some clones are missing from TCRdb's copy, which holds only in-frame ones; the method was immunoSEQ multiplex PCR. In the table there are about 310,000 clones, around 86% of which are singletons. The sequencing input was PBMCs or T cells enriched from blood (not recorded which). The receptors were sampled from a man between 60 and 75 years old who had recovered from COVID-19.

V usage is TRBV9 and J usage is TRBJ2-2, with 12 nucleotides matching TRBD2. Germline V lookup: CDR1 SGDLS, CDR2 YYNGEE. This CDR3 is built from 15 residues. J gave up 5 bases and V 2 bases, and 1 base lay outside the gene matches. CDR3 coding DNA: TGTGCCAGCAGCGTCCTAGCGGGAGGGACCGGGGAGCTGTTTTTT. Encoded protein: CASSVLAGGTGELFF. Full variable domain (remainder filled in from reference TRBV9 and TRBJ2-2): DSGVTQTPKHLITATGQRVTLRCSPRSGDLSVYWYQQSLDQGLQFLIQYYNGEERAKGNILERFSAQQFPDLHSELNLSSLELGDSALYFCASSVLAGGTGELFFGEGSRLTVL.

The V and J genes are TRBV19 and TRBJ2-5; D remains ambiguous. CDR3 length equals 14 residues. From germline, CDR1 is LNHDA and CDR2 SQIVND (reference sequence). Trimming shortened V by 0 bases and J by 2 bases, and 7 bases separated the two germline ends. CDR3 protein: CASSIEGRQETQYF. The CDR3, as DNA: TGTGCCAGTAGTATAGAGGGCCGTCAAGAGACCCAGTACTTC.